This T cell receptor (beta chain) was recorded in a study of T-cell reconstitution after alpha-beta-depleted transplantation in children. Unique molecular identifiers were used in preparing the TCRbeta library. Using its own MiXCR run on the PCR reads, TCRdb lists one record per CDR3 protein. The sample holds about 870,000 distinct CDR3 sequences, 15% to 20% seen once. Turning to this clonotype: Antigen unknown.

Study-level points and caveats: T-cell counts and diversity were attributed mostly to newly produced T cells one year after transplant.

Per the germline V gene, CDR1 is SGHTA and CDR2 is FQGNSA. Trimming removed 6 bases at V and 2 bases at J, with 19 bases between. There are 16 residues in the CDR3. The chain combines TRBV7-2 with TRBJ2-5; no definite D call. The source is a male patient younger than 18 who had a stem cell transplant for acute lymphoblastic leukemia, so the T cells may come from the graft donor. Sample: PBMCs, mostly from graft donor cells, taken 360 days after TCRalphabeta/CD19-depleted stem cell transplant. CDR3 sequence reads: CASSSARRRLQETQYF. In DNA form, the CDR3 reads TGTGCCAGCAGTTCCGCCCGGCGCCGTCTTCAAGAGACCCAGTACTTC.